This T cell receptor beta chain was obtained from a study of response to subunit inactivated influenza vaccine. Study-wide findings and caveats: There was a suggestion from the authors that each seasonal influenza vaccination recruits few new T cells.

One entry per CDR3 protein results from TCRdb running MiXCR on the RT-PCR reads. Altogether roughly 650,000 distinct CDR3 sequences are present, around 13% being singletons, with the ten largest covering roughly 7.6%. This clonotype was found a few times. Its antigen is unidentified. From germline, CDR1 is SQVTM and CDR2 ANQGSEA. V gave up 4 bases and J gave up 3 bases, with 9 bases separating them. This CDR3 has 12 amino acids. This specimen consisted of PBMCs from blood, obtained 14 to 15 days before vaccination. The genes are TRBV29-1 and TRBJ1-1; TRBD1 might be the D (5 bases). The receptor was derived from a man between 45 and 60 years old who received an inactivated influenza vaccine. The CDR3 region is CSVGQGHTEAFF. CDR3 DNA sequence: TGCAGCGTTGGCCAGGGTCACACTGAAGCTTTCTTT.